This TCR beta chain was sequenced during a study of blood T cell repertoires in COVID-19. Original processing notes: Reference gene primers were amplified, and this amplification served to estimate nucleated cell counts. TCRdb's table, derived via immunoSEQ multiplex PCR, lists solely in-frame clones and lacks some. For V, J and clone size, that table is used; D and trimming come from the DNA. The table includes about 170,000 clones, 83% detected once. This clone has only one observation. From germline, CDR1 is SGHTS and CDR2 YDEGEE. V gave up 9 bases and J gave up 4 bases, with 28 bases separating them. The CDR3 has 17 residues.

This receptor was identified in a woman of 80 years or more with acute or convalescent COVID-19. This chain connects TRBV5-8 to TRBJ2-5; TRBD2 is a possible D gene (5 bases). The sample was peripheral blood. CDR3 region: CAIGRGQSFGYGETQYF. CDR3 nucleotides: TGTGCCATCGGACGAGGGCAGAGTTTCGGATACGGAGAGACCCAGTACTTC.